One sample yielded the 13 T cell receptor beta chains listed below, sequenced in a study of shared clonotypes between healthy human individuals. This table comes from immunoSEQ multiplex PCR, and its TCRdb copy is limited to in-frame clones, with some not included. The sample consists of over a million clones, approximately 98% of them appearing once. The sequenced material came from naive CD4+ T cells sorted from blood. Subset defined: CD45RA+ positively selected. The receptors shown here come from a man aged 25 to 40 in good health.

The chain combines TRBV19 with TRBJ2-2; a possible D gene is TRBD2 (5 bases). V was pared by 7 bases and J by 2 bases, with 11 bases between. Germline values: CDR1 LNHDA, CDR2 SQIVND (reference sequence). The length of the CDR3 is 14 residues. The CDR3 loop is CASKRNTNTGELFF. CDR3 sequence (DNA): TGTGCCAGTAAGCGGAACACTAACACCGGGGAGCTGTTTTTT.

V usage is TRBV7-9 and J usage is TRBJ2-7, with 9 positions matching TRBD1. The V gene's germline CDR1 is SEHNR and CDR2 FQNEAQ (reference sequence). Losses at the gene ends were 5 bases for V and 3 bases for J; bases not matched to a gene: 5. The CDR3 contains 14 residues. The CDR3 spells CASSPGQGNYEQYF. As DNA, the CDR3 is TGTGCCAGCAGCCCCGGACAGGGGAACTACGAGCAGTACTTC. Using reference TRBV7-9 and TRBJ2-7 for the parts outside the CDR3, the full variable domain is DTGVSQNPRHKITKRGQNVTFRCDPISEHNRLYWYRQTLGQGPEFLTYFQNEAQLEKSRLLSDRFSAERPKGSFSTLEIQRTEQGDSAMYLCASSPGQGNYEQYFGPGTRLTVT.

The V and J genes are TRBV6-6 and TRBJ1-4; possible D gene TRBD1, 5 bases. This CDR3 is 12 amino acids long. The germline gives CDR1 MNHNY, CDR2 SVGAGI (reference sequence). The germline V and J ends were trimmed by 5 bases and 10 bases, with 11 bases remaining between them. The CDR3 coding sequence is TGTGCCAGCAGTAACCGCGGGACAAAACTGTTTTTT. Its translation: CASSNRGTKLFF.

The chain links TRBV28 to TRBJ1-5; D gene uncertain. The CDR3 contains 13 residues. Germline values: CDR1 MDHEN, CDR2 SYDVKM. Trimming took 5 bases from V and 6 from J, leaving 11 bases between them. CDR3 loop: CASSPRSGQPQHF. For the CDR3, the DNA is TGTGCCAGCAGTCCCCGCAGCGGTCAGCCCCAGCATTTT.

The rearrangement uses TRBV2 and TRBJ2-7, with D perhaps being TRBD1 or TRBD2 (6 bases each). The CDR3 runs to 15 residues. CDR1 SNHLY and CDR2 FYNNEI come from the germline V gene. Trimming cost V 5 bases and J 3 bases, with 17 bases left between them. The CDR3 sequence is CASSPLGAGYYEQYF. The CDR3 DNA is TGTGCCAGCAGTCCTCTGGGGGCGGGGTACTACGAGCAGTACTTC.

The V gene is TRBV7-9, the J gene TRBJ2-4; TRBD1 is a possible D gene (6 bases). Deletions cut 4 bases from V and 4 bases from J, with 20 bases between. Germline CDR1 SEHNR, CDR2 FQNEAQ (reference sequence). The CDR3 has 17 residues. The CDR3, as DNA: TGTGCCAGCAGCTATGAAAACAGGGCTGTGCTTAAAAACATTCAGTACTTC. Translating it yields CASSYENRAVLKNIQYF. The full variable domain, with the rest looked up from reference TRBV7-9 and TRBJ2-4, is DTGVSQNPRHKITKRGQNVTFRCDPISEHNRLYWYRQTLGQGPEFLTYFQNEAQLEKSRLLSDRFSAERPKGSFSTLEIQRTEQGDSAMYLCASSYENRAVLKNIQYFGAGTRLSVL.

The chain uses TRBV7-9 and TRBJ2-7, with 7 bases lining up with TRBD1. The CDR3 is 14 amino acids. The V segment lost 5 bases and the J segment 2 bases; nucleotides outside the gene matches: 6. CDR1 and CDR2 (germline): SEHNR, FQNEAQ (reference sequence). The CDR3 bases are TGTGCCAGCAGCCCGAGGGACAGCGCCTACGAGCAGTACTTC. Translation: CASSPRDSAYEQYF.

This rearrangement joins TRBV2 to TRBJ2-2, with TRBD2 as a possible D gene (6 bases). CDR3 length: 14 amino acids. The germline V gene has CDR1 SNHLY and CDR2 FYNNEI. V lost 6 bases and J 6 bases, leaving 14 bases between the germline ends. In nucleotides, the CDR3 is TGTGCCAGCAGGCAGGACTATCGGCCCGGGGAGCTGTTTTTT. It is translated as CASRQDYRPGELFF.

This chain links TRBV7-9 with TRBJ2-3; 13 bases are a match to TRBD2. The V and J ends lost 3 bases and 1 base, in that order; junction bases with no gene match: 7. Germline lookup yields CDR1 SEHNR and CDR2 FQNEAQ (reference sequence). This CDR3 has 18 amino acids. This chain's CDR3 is CASSLGTSGARGTDTQYF. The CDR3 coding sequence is TGTGCCAGCAGCTTGGGGACTAGCGGGGCCCGCGGCACAGATACGCAGTATTTT.

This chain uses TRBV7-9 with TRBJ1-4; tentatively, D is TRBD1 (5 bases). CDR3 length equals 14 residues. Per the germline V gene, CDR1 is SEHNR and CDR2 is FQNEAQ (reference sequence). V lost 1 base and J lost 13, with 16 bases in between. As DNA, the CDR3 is TGTGCCAGCAGCTTAGGGGGACCACAAGGTAGACTGTTTTTT. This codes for CASSLGGPQGRLFF. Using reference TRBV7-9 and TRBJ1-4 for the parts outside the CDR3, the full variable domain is DTGVSQNPRHKITKRGQNVTFRCDPISEHNRLYWYRQTLGQGPEFLTYFQNEAQLEKSRLLSDRFSAERPKGSFSTLEIQRTEQGDSAMYLCASSLGGPQGRLFFGSGTQLSVL.

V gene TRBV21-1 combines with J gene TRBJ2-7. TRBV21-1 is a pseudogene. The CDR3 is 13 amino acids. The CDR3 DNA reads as TGTGCCAGCGGGGATAGCCTGATATACGAGCAGTACTTC. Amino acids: CASGDSLIYEQYF.

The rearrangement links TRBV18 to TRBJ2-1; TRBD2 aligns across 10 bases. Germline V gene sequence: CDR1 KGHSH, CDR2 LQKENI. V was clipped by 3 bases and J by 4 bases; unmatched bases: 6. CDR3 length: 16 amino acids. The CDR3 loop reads CASSPTTSGLYNEQFF. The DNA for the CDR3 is TGTGCCAGCTCACCGACGACTAGCGGGCTTTACAATGAGCAGTTCTTC.

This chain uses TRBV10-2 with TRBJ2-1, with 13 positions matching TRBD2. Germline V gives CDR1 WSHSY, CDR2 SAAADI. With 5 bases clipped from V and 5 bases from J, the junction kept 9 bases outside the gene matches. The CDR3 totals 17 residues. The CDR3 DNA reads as TGCGCCAGCAGTAAGTTTGGGGGGACTAGCGGGGACAATGAGCAGTTCTTC. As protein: CASSKFGGTSGDNEQFF.